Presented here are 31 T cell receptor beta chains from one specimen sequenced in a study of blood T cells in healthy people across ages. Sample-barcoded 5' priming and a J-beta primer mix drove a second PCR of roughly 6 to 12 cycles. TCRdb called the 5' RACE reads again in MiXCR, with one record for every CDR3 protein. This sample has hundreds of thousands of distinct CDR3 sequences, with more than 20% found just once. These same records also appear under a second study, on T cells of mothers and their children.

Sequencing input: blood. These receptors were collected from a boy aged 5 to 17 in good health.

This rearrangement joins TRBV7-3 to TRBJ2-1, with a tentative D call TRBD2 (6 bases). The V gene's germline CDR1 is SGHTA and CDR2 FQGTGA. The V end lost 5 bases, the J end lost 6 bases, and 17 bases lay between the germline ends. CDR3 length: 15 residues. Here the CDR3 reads CASSAAGASSNEQFF. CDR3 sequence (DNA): TGTGCCAGCAGCGCAGCGGGCGCGAGTAGCAATGAGCAGTTCTTC.

The CDR3 sequence is CASSLNSYRETQYF. CDR3 bases: TGTGCCAGCAGCTTAAACTCTTATCGAGAGACCCAGTACTTC. The rearrangement uses TRBV7-2 and TRBJ2-5, with no clear D. This CDR3 is built from 14 residues. Germline V lookup: CDR1 SGHTA, CDR2 FQGNSA. V shed 2 bases and J shed 4 bases, with 11 bases lying between them.

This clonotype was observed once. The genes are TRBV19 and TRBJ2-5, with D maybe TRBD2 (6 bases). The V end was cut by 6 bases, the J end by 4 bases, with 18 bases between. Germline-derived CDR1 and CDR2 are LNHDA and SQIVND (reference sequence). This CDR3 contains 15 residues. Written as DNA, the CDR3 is TGTGCCAGTAGCGCCGGGGGAGCGGCGTCAGAGACCCAGTACTTC. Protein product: CASSAGGAASETQYF. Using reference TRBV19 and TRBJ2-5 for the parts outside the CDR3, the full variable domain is DGGITQSPKYLFRKEGQNVTLSCEQNLNHDAMYWYRQDPGQGLRLIYYSQIVNDFQKGDIAEGYSVSREKKESFPLTVTSAQKNPTAFYLCASSAGGAASETQYFGPGTRLLVL.

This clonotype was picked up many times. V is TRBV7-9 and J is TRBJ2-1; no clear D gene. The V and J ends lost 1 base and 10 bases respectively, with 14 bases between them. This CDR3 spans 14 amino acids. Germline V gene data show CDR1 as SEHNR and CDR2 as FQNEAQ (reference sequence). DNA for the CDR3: TGTGCCAGCAGCTTAGACAGTCAACGGTGGGAGCAGTTCTTC. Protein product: CASSLDSQRWEQFF.

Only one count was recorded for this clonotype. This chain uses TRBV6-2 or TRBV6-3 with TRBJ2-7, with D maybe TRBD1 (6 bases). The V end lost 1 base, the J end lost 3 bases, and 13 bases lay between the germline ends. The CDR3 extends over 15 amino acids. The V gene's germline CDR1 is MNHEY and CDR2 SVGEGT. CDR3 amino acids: CASSYFGGRDYEQYF. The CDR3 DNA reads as TGTGCCAGCAGTTACTTTGGGGGCAGGGACTACGAGCAGTACTTC.

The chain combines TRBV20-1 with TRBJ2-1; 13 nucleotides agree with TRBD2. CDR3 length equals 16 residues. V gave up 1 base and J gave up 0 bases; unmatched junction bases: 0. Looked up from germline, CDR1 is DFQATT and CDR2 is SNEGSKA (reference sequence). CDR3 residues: CSARGTSGSSYNEQFF. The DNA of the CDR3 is TGCAGTGCTAGAGGGACTAGCGGGAGCTCCTACAATGAGCAGTTCTTC.

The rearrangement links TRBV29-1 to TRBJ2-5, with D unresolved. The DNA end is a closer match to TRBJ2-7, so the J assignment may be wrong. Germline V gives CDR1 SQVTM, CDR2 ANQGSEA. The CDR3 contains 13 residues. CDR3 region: CSVKTTSSYEQYF. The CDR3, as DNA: TGCAGCGTTAAAACGACAAGCTCCTACGAGCAGTACTTC.

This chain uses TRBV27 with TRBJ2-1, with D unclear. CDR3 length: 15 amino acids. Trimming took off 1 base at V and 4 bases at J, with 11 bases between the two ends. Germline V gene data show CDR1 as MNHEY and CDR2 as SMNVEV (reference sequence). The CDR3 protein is CASSLLAPRYNEQFF. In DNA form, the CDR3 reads TGTGCCAGCAGTTTATTGGCCCCTAGGTACAATGAGCAGTTCTTC.

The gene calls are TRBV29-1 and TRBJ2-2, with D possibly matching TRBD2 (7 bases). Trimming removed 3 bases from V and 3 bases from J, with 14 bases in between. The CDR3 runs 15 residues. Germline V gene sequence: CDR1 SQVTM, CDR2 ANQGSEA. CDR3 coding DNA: TGCAGCGTTGACGCCGGGGGGCTCGACACCGGGGAGCTGTTTTTT. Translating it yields CSVDAGGLDTGELFF.

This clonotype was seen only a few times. The CDR3 here is CASSQVVTSDEQYF. CDR3 sequence (DNA): TGTGCCAGCAGCCAAGTAGTGACTAGCGACGAGCAGTACTTC. The chain joins TRBV3-1 to TRBJ2-7; 8 nucleotides agree with TRBD2. In germline, CDR1 is LGHDT, CDR2 YNNKEL (reference sequence). This CDR3 spans 14 amino acids. Trimming removed 1 base from V and 5 bases from J; junction bases left unmatched: 4.

CDR3 sequence: CASSLGQGASNQPQHF. As DNA, the CDR3 is TGTGCCAGCAGCTTGGGACAGGGGGCTAGCAATCAGCCCCAGCATTTT. The chain has TRBV5-5 and TRBJ1-5; 10 positions match TRBD1. The CDR3 has 16 residues. The junction had 0 bases not matched to a gene; V was cut back by 0 bases and J by 0 bases. Germline CDR1 and CDR2: SGHKS and YYEKEE (reference sequence). Full variable domain (missing parts from reference TRBV5-5 and TRBJ1-5): DAGVTQSPTHLIKTRGQQVTLRCSPISGHKSVSWYQQVLGQGPQFIFQYYEKEERGRGNFPDRFSARQFPNYSSELNVNALLLGDSALYLCASSLGQGASNQPQHFGDGTRLSIL.

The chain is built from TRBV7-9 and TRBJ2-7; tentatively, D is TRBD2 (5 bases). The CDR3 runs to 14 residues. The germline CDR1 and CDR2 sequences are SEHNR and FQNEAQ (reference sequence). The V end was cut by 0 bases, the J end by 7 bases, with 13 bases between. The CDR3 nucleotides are TGTGCCAGCAGCTTAGCTTCTGGAACTAGGGAGCAGTACTTC. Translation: CASSLASGTREQYF. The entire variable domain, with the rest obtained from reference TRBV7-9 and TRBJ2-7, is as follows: DTGVSQNPRHKITKRGQNVTFRCDPISEHNRLYWYRQTLGQGPEFLTYFQNEAQLEKSRLLSDRFSAERPKGSFSTLEIQRTEQGDSAMYLCASSLASGTREQYFGPGTRLTVT.

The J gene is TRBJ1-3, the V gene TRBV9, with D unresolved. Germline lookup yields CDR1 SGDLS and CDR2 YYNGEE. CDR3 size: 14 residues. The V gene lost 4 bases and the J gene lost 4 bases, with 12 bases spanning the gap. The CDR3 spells CASSSGPGGNTIYF. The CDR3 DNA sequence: TGTGCCAGCAGCTCTGGGCCGGGGGGAAACACCATATATTTT.

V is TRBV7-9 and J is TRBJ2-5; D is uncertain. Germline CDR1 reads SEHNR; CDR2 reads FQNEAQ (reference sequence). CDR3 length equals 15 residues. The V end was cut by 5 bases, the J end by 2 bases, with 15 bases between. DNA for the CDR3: TGTGCCAGCAGCGGCGGTTTTGTGGTTCAAGAGACCCAGTACTTC. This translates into CASSGGFVVQETQYF. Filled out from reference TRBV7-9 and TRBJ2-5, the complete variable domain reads DTGVSQNPRHKITKRGQNVTFRCDPISEHNRLYWYRQTLGQGPEFLTYFQNEAQLEKSRLLSDRFSAERPKGSFSTLEIQRTEQGDSAMYLCASSGGFVVQETQYFGPGTRLLVL.

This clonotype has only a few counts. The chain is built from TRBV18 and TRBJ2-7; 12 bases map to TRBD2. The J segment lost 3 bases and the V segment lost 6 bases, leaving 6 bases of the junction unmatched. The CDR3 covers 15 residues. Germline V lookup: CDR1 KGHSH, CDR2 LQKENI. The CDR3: CASSPTSGRFYEQYF. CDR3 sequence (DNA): TGTGCCAGCTCGCCTACTAGCGGGAGGTTCTACGAGCAGTACTTC. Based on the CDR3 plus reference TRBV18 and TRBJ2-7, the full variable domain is NAGVMQNPRHLVRRRGQEARLRCSPMKGHSHVYWYRQLPEEGLKFMVYLQKENIIDESGMPKERFSAEFPKEGPSILRIQQVVRGDSAAYFCASSPTSGRFYEQYFGPGTRLTVT.

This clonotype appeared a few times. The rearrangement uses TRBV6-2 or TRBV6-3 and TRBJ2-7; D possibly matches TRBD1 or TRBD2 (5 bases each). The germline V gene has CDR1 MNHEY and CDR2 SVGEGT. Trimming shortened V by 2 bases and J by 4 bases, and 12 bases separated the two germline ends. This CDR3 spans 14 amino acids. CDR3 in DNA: TGTGCCAGCAGTTACCATAGGGACGGATACGAGCAGTACTTC. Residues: CASSYHRDGYEQYF.

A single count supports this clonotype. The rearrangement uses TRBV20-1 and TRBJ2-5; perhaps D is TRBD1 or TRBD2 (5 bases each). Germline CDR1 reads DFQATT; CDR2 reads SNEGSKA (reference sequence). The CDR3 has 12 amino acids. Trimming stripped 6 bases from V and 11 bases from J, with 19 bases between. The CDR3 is CSAAQGLGEQYF. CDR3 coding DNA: TGCAGTGCGGCCCAGGGTCTGGGAGAGCAGTACTTC.

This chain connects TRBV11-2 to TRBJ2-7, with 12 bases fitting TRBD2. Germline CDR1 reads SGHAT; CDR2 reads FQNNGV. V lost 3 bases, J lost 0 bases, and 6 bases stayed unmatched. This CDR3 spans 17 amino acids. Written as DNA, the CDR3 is TGTGCCAGCAGCTTCGAAGGACTAGCGGGGAGCTCCTACGAGCAGTACTTC. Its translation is CASSFEGLAGSSYEQYF.

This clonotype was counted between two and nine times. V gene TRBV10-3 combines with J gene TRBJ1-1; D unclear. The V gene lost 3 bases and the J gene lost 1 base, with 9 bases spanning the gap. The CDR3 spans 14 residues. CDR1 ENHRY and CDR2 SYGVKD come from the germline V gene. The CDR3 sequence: CAISDPGSNTEAFF. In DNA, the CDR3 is TGTGCCATCAGTGACCCCGGGTCGAACACTGAAGCTTTCTTT.

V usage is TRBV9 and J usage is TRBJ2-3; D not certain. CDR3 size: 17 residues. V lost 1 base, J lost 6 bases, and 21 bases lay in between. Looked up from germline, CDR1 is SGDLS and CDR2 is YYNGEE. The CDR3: CASSVSGLGAPPDTQYF. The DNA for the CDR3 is TGTGCCAGCAGCGTATCTGGGTTGGGTGCCCCTCCCGATACGCAGTATTTT. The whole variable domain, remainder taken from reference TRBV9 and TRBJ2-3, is DSGVTQTPKHLITATGQRVTLRCSPRSGDLSVYWYQQSLDQGLQFLIQYYNGEERAKGNILERFSAQQFPDLHSELNLSSLELGDSALYFCASSVSGLGAPPDTQYFGPGTRLTVL.

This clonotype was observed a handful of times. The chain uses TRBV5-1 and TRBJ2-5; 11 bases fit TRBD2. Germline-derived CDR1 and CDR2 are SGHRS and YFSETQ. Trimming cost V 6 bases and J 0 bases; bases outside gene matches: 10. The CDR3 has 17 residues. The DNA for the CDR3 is TGCGCCAGCAAAAACATCCCTAGCGGGGGGAACCAAGAGACCCAGTACTTC. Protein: CASKNIPSGGNQETQYF.

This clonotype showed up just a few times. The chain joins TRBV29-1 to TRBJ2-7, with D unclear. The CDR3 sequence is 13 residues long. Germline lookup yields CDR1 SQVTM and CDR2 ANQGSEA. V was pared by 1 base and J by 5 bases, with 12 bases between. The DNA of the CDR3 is TGCAGCGTTGAAGTCCTTCCCCAAGACGAGCAGTACTTC. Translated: CSVEVLPQDEQYF.

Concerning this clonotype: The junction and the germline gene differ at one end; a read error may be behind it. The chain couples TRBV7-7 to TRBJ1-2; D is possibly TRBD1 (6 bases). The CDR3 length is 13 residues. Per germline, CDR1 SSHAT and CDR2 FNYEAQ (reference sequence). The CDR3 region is CASSPDGGRKLNF. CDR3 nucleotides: TGTGCTAGCAGCCCAGATGGGGGGCGGAAGCTGAATTTC.

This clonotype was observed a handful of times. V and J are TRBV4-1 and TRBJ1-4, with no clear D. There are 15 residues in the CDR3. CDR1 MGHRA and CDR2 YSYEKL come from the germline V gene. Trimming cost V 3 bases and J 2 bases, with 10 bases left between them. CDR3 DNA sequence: TGCGCCAGCAGCCACGGTGCATTGACTAATGAAAAACTGTTTTTT. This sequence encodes CASSHGALTNEKLFF.

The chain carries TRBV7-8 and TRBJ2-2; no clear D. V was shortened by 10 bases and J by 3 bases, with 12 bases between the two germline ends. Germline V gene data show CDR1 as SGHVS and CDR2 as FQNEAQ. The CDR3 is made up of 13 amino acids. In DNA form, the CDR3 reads TGTGCCACCCTTTTCGAATACACCGGGGAGCTGTTTTTT. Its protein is CATLFEYTGELFF.

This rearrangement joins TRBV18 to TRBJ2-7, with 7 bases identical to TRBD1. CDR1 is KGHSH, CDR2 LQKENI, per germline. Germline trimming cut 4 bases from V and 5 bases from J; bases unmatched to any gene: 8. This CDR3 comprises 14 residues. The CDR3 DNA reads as TGTGCCAGCTCACTGTCGACAGGGCCGCACGAGCAGTACTTC. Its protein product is CASSLSTGPHEQYF.

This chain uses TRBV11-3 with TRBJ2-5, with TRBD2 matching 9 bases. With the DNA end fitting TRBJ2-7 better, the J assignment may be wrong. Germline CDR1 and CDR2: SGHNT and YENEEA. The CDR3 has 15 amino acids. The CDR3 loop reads CASSPGTSNSYEQYF. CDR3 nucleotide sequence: TGTGCCAGCAGCCCCGGGACTAGCAACTCCTACGAGCAGTACTTC.

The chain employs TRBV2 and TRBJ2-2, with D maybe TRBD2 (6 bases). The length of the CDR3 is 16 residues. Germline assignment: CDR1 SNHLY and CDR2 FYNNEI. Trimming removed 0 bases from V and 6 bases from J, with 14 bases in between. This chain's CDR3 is CASSEAGLGQSGELFF. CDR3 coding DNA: TGTGCCAGCAGTGAAGCGGGACTGGGGCAATCCGGGGAGCTGTTTTTT.

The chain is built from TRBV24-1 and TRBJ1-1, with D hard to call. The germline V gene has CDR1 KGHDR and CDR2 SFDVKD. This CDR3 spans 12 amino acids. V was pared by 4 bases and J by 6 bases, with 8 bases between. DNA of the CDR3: TGTGCCACCAGTGACGGGGTGTCTGAAGCTTTCTTT. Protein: CATSDGVSEAFF.

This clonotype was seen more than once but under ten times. The CDR3 DNA reads as TGTGCCAGCAGCGTAGCTGGAACCTCTGTCTACGAGCAGTACTTC. This gives the protein CASSVAGTSVYEQYF. The chain uses TRBV9 and TRBJ2-7; D gene unclear. Looked up from germline, CDR1 is SGDLS and CDR2 is YYNGEE. This CDR3 is built from 15 residues. Trimming stripped 0 bases from V and 3 bases from J, with 13 bases between.

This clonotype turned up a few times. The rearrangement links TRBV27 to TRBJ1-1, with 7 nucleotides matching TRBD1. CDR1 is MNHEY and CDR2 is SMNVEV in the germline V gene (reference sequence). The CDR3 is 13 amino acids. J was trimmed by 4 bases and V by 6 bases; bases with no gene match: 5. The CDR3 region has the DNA TGTGCCAGCAGCGTCGGGACAGTCACTGAAGCTTTCTTT. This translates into CASSVGTVTEAFF.